Below are 2 T cell receptor beta chains sequenced from a single sample in a study of blood T cell repertoires in COVID-19. Profiling relied on immunoSEQ multiplex PCR, and the TCRdb table lists in-frame clones only, not all of them. The repertoire includes about 180,000 clones, roughly 88% of them detected once, and over 9.5% sits in the top ten. Sequencing used peripheral blood. The receptor source for this set is a human donor with active or convalescent COVID-19. The donor label of this sample is uncertain.

This chain links TRBV5-3 with TRBJ1-2, with 8 nucleotides matching TRBD1. TRBV5-3 is noted as an ORF with a role that remains uncertain. CDR3 length: 16 residues. V trimming: 4 bases; J trimming: 3 bases; junction bases outside the gene matches: 11. The CDR3 DNA sequence: TGTGCCAGAAGCGCCGGGACAGGTAGAGAGGACTATGGCTACACCTTC. Amino acids: CARSAGTGREDYGYTF.

This chain uses TRBV10-1 with TRBJ2-2; D is unclear. Germline CDR1 is WNHNN and CDR2 is SYGVQD (reference sequence). V lost 5 bases and J lost 6, with 7 bases in between. This CDR3 contains 12 residues. This CDR3 reads CASSPFAGELFF. The CDR3 nucleotides are TGCGCCAGCAGTCCCTTTGCCGGGGAGCTGTTTTTT.